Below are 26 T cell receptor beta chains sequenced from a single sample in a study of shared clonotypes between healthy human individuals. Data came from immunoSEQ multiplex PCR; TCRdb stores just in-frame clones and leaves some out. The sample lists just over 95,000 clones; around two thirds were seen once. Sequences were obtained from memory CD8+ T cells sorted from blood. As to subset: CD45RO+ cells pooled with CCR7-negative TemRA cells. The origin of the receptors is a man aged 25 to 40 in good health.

CDR3 loop: CASSLLPPAISGRLGTDTQYF. DNA of the CDR3: TGTGCCAGCAGTTTATTACCCCCGGCCATTAGCGGGAGACTGGGCACAGATACGCAGTATTTT. This chain connects TRBV27 to TRBJ2-3; 9 bases match TRBD2. Germline CDR1 is MNHEY and CDR2 is SMNVEV (reference sequence). Trimming cost V 1 base and J 1 base; bases outside gene matches: 18. This CDR3 comprises 21 residues.

CDR3 protein: CASSLAWGLNYEQYF. The CDR3 DNA follows: TGTGCCAGCAGCTTAGCATGGGGACTAAACTACGAGCAGTACTTC. The chain carries TRBV7-6 and TRBJ2-7, with TRBD2 identical over 7 bases. After removal of 0 bases from V and 3 bases from J, the junction contained 5 bases not matched to a gene. The CDR3 loop spans 15 amino acids. Germline CDR1 SGHVS, CDR2 FNYEAQ.

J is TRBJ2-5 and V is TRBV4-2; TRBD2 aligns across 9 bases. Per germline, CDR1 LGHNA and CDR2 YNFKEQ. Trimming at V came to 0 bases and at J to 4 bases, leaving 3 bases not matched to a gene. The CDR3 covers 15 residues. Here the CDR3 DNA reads TGTGCCAGCAGCCAAGACCCTAGCGGGGCAGAGACCCAGTACTTC. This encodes CASSQDPSGAETQYF.

The CDR3 nucleotides are TGTGCCAGCAGTGAATTGTCCGGGCAGGGCCCCGGGGAGCTGTTTTTT. Translated, it gives CASSELSGQGPGELFF. The chain employs TRBV6-1 and TRBJ2-2, with D possibly TRBD1 on 5 matching bases. The length of the CDR3 is 16 residues. Germline CDR1 is MNHNS and CDR2 is SASEGT. V shed 2 bases and J shed 6 bases, with 16 bases lying between them.

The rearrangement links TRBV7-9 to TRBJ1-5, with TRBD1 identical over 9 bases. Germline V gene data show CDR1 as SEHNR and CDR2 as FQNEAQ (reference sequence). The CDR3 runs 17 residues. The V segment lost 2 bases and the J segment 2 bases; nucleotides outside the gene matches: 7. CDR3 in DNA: TGTGCCAGCAGCTTAAGCACAGGGGGCAGAGGCAATCAGCCCCAGCATTTT. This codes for CASSLSTGGRGNQPQHF.

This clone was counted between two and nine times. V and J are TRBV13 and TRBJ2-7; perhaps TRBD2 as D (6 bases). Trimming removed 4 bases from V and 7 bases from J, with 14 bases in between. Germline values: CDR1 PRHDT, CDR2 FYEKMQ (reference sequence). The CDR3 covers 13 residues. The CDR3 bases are TGTGCCAGCAGCTCGTCGTGGAGCGGGGAGCAGTACTTC. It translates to CASSSSWSGEQYF. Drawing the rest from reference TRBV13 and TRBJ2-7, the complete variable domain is AAGVIQSPRHLIKEKRETATLKCYPIPRHDTVYWYQQGPGQDPQFLISFYEKMQSDKGSIPDRFSAQQFSDYHSELNMSSLELGDSALYFCASSSSWSGEQYFGPGTRLTVT.

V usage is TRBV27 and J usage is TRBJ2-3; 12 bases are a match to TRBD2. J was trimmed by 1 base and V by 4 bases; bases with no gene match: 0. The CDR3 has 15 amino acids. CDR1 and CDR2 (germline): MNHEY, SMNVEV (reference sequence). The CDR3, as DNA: TGTGCCAGCAGTTGGACTAGCGGGGGCACAGATACGCAGTATTTT. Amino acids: CASSWTSGGTDTQYF.

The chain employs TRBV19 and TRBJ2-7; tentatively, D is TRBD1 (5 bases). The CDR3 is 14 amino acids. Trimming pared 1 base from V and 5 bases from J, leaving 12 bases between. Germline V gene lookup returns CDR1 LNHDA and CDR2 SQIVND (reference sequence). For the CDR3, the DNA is TGTGCCAGTAGTATAGCCCCCAGGGATGACGAGCAGTACTTC. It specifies CASSIAPRDDEQYF.

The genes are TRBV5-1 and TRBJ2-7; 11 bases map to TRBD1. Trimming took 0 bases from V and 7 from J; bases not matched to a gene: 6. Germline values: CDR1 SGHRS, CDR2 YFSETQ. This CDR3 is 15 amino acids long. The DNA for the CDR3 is TGCGCCAGCAGCTTGGGGACAGGGGGCCTGAGGGAGCAGTACTTC. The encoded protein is CASSLGTGGLREQYF. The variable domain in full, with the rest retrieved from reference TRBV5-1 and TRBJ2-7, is KAGVTQTPRYLIKTRGQQVTLSCSPISGHRSVSWYQQTPGQGLQFLFEYFSETQRNKGNFPGRFSGRQFSNSRSEMNVSTLELGDSALYLCASSLGTGGLREQYFGPGTRLTVT.

In DNA, the CDR3 is TGTGCCAGCAGCTCGGCGGGGGGACAGGCTGGAGGGGAGACCCAGTACTTC. This codes for CASSSAGGQAGGETQYF. The V call is TRBV11-2, the J call TRBJ2-5; D could derive from TRBD1 or TRBD2 (8 bases each). V lost 4 bases to trimming and J lost 5 bases, with 23 bases between them. This CDR3 comprises 17 residues. The germline gives CDR1 SGHAT, CDR2 FQNNGV.

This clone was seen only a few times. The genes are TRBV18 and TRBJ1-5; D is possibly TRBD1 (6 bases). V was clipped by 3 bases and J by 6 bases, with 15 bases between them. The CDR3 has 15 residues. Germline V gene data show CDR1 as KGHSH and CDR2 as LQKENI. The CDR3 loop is CASSPTPQGVQPQHF. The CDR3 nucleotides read TGTGCCAGCTCACCTACGCCACAGGGAGTTCAGCCCCAGCATTTT.

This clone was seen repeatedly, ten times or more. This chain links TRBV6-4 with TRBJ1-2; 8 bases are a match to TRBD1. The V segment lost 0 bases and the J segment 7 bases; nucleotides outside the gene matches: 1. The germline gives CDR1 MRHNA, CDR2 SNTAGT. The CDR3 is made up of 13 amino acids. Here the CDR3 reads CASSDSTGGGYTF. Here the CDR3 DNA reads TGTGCCAGCAGTGACTCAACAGGGGGTGGCTACACCTTC.

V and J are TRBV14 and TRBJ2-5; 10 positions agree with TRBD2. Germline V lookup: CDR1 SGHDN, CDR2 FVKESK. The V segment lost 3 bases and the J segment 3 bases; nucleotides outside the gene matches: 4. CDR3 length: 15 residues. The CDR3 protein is CASSQEGLAEETQYF. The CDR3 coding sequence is TGTGCCAGCAGCCAGGAAGGACTAGCGGAAGAGACCCAGTACTTC. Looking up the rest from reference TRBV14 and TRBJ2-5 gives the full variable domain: EAGVTQFPSHSVIEKGQTVTLRCDPISGHDNLYWYRRVMGKEIKFLLHFVKESKQDESGMPNNRFLAERTGGTYSTLKVQPAELEDSGVYFCASSQEGLAEETQYFGPGTRLLVL.

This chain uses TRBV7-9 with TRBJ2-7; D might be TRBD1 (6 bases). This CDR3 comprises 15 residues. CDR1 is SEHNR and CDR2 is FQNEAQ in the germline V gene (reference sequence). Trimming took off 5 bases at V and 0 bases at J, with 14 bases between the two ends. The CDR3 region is CASSGGQPSSYEQYF. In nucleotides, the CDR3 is TGTGCCAGCAGCGGGGGACAACCCAGCTCCTACGAGCAGTACTTC.

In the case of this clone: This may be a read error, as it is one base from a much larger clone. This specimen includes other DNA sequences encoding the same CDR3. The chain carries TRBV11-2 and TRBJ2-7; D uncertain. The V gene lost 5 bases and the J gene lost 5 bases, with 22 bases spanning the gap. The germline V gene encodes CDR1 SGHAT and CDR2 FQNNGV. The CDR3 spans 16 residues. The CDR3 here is CASSPRSRSQWNEQYF. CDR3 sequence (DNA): TGTGCCAGCAGCCCTCGAAGCCGTTCCCAATGGAACGAGCAGTACTTC.

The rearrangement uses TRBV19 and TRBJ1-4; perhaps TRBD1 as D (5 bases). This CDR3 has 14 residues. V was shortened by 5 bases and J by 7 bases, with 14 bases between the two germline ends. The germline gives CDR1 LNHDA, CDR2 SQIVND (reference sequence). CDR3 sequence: CASSLGAGGEKLFF. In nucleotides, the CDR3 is TGTGCCAGTAGTCTCGGAGCGGGGGGTGAAAAACTGTTTTTT.

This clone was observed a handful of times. The CDR3 loop is CASSPQDGYEQYF. CDR3 coding DNA: TGTGCCAGCAGCCCCCAGGACGGCTACGAGCAGTACTTC. This chain uses TRBV7-3 with TRBJ2-7, with no clear D. The V and J ends lost 5 bases and 3 bases respectively, with 11 bases between them. The CDR3 length is 13 residues. Germline lookup yields CDR1 SGHTA and CDR2 FQGTGA.

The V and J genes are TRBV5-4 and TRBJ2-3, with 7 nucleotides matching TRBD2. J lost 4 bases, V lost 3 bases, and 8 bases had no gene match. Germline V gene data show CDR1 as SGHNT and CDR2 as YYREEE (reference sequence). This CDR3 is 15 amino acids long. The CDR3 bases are TGTGCCAGCAGCTCCCCCGGGACTAAGGCAGATACGCAGTATTTT. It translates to CASSSPGTKADTQYF. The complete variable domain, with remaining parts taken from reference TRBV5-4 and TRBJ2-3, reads ETGVTQSPTHLIKTRGQQVTLRCSSQSGHNTVSWYQQALGQGPQFIFQYYREEENGRGNFPPRFSGLQFPNYSSELNVNALELDDSALYLCASSSPGTKADTQYFGPGTRLTVL.

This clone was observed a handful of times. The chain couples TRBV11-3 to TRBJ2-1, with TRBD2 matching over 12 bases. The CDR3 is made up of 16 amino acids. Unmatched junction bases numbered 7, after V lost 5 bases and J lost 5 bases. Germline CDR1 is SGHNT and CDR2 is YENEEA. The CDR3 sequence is CASSATGLAGDNEQFF. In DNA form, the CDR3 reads TGTGCCAGCAGCGCAACGGGACTAGCGGGTGACAATGAGCAGTTCTTC.

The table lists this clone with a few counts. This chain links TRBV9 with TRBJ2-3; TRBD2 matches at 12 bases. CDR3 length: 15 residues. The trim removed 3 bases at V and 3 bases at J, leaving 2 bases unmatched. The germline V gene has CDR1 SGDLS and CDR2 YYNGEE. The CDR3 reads CASSATSGGTDTQYF. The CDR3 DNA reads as TGTGCCAGCAGCGCCACTAGCGGGGGGACAGATACGCAGTATTTT.

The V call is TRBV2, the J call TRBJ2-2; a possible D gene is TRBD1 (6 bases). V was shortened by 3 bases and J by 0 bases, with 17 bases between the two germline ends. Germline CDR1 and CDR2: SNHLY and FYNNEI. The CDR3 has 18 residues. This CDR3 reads CASSDVGALGANTGELFF. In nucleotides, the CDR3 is TGTGCCAGCAGTGATGTGGGGGCCTTAGGGGCGAACACCGGGGAGCTGTTTTTT.

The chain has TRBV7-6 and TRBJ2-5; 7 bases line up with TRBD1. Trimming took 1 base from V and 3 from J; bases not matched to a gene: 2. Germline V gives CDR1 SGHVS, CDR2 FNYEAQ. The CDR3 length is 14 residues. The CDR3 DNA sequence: TGTGCCAGCAGCTTAGTGGGACAGAAAGAGACCCAGTACTTC. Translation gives CASSLVGQKETQYF.

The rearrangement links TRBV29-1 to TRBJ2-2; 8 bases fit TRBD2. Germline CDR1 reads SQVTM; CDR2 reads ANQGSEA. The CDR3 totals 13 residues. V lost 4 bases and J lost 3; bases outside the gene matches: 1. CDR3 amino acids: CSVGAGDTGELFF. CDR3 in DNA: TGCAGCGTTGGAGCGGGAGACACCGGGGAGCTGTTTTTT.

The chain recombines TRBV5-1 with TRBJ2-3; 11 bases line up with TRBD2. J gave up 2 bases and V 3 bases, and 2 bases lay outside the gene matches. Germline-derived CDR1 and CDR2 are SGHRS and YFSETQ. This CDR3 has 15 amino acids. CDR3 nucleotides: TGCGCCAGCAGCTCGGGACTAGCGGCCACAGATACGCAGTATTTT. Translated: CASSSGLAATDTQYF.

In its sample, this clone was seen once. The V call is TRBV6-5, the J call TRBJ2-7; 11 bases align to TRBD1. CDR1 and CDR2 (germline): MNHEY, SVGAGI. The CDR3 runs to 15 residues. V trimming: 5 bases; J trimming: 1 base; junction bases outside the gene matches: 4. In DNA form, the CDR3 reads TGTGCCAGCAGTACCAGGGACAGGGGGTCCTACGAGCAGTACTTC. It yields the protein CASSTRDRGSYEQYF.

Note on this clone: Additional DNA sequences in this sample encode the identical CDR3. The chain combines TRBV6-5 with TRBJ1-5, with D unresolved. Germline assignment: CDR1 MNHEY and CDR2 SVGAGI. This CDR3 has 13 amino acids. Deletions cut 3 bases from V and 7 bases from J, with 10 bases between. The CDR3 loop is CASSYVSGQPQHF. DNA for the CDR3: TGTGCCAGCAGTTATGTTTCGGGGCAGCCCCAGCATTTT.